This T cell receptor (beta chain) was profiled in a study of cytomegalovirus exposure and HLA in healthy donors. As regards this clone: What it binds is not known.

Study observations and caveats: Most TCR sequences showed up rarely, but some public TCRs showed up in many donors. Clusters of TCRs from the first cohort tended to co-occur in the approximately 130 validation repertoires (as a later analysis found). Researchers counted roughly 150 TCR beta chains as cytomegalovirus-associated.

The donors were members of the roughly 130-subject validation cohort (separate from the approximately 670-subject first cohort). Profiling relied on immunoSEQ multiplex PCR, and the TCRdb table lists in-frame clones only, not all of them. The repertoire holds about 130,000 clones, with approximately 89% as singletons. This clonotype was obtained from a woman aged 18-29 years in good health and CMV-seronegative. Sequenced material: PBMCs.

As DNA, the CDR3 is TGTGCCAGCAGTGGGGACAGGCAAGCTAATGAAAAACTGTTTTTT. It specifies CASSGDRQANEKLFF. The genes are TRBV6-4 and TRBJ1-4; TRBD1 agrees at 8 bases. CDR1 is MRHNA and CDR2 is SNTAGT in the germline V gene. J was trimmed by 3 bases and V by 4 bases; bases with no gene match: 4. The CDR3 covers 15 residues.